This T cell receptor (beta chain) was identified in a study of beta chain features in type 1 diabetes. In its sample, this clone was seen a few times. Every bit of the isolated RNA underwent reverse transcription, so sequencing read expressed TCRB transcripts. Assay used: immunoSEQ multiplex PCR; TCRdb lists only in-frame clones, some missing. The data show 130,000 or so clones, 9.2% seen once. Trimming removed 1 base at V and 8 bases at J, with 11 bases between. This CDR3 has 14 residues. Germline-derived CDR1 and CDR2 are SEHNR and FQNEAQ (reference sequence). This TCR came from a man younger than 35 in good health. The chain employs TRBV7-9 and TRBJ2-2; unclear D gene. Sequencing input: central memory CD4+ T cells from blood. CDR3 in DNA: TGTGCCAGCAGCTTAGGGTCCGAACTAGGGGAGCTGTTTTTT. This sequence encodes CASSLGSELGELFF. Looking up the rest from reference TRBV7-9 and TRBJ2-2 gives the full variable domain: DTGVSQNPRHKITKRGQNVTFRCDPISEHNRLYWYRQTLGQGPEFLTYFQNEAQLEKSRLLSDRFSAERPKGSFSTLEIQRTEQGDSAMYLCASSLGSELGELFFGEGSRLTVL.